The T cell receptor beta chain under discussion was sequenced for a study of stem cell transplantation in POMP-related autoinflammatory disease (dated by TCRdb to the early 2020s). Concerning the study at large: The study hypothesis was that defective thymoproteasomes impair MHC class I-dependent CD8+ T-cell differentiation and positive selection, which skews the TRB repertoire. Before transplant, CD4+ naive T-cell skewing, low CD8+ T-cell proportions, and reduced T-cell cytokine secretion were observed in patients. High-throughput TRB sequencing assessed how POMP deficiency affects T-cell receptor beta repertoire diversity and CDR3 characteristics. Overall study results and their limits: In PRAID patients, the trend toward increased clonality and lower diversity reached statistical significance only for regulatory T cells. PRAID patients trended toward lower TRB diversity and higher clonality across all analyzed T-cell subsets. The number of unique TRB V-J gene pairings was restricted in PRAID patients.

With regard to this clone: Its antigen is not yet known. No per-base quality is available; no much larger clone lies one base away.

Libraries came from the immunoSEQ multiplex PCR assay. As for the authors' bioinformatics: Repertoire diversity was quantified with Shannon entropy, accounting for clonal size distribution. The Gini-Simpson index (Simpson_1-D) was used to measure inequality in clonotype distribution. TCRdb re-hosts the immuneACCESS table, in-frame sequences only. Its copies lack some clones; in the studies checked, an unresolved V gene accounts for under half of them, and the cause for the rest is not known. That table gives V, J and clone size, and the DNA gave D and trimming. The sample records roughly 32,000 clones, around 88% of which are singletons. The top ten hold 0.72% of the sample. Via the germline V gene, CDR1 is MNHEY and CDR2 SVGAGI. V sheds 8 bases and J sheds 5 bases, leaving 13 bases between their ends. The CDR3 has 12 amino acids, counting the end cysteine and phenylalanine. The sequence is cut down to CDR3 DNA, 36 bases in frame from base 1.

The time point label corresponds to: before hematopoietic stem cell transplant. PRAID was a condition in which autoinflammation came alongside prominent immunodeficiency. Before TRB sequencing, T-cell subsets (conventional T cells, CD8+ T cells, regulatory T cells, T follicular helper cells) were sorted. The specimen comprised CD4+ T cells from PBMCs, sampled before stem cell transplantation. The clonotype comes from a human donor with POMP-related autoinflammation and immune dysregulation (PRAID). Recombination connected TRBV6-5 to TRBJ2-7; the D gene is possibly TRBD1 or TRBD2, with 5 bases matching each. The CDR3 region has the sequence CASRGPMDEQYF. Here is the DNA: TGTGCCAGCCGGGGCCCGATGGACGAGCAGTACTTC.